This is a list of T cell receptor beta chains from one sample in a study of CD8+ T cells in alopecia areata. Method: immunoSEQ multiplex PCR; TCRdb's copy keeps in-frame clones and lacks some. The repertoire includes 120,000 or so clones, over 60% of them detected once, and 5.7% sits in the top ten. The specimen comprised CD4+ T cells sorted from blood, sampled at week 4, from a patient treated with tofacitinib. The receptors come from a human donor with alopecia areata. Both conserved end residues are part of each CDR3. Fields, in order: D gene, J gene, clone size, V gene, CDR3 protein, CDR3 DNA. The D gene is left open where the match is weak. Only some rows state a clone size, as once, few, many or a class for expanded clones.

D: -; J: TRBJ2-1; size: -; V: TRBV29-1; CDR3: CSERSGGIEQFF; DNA: TGCAGCGAGAGGAGTGGGGGGATTGAGCAGTTCTTC
D: -; J: TRBJ1-2; size: -; V: TRBV7-3; CDR3: CASSLNPGGGYGYTF; DNA: TGTGCCAGCAGCTTAAACCCGGGGGGCGGCTATGGCTACACCTTC
D: -; J: TRBJ1-6; size: -; V: TRBV27; CDR3: CASSLGGMDNSPLHF; DNA: TGTGCCAGCAGTTTAGGGGGGATGGATAATTCACCCCTCCACTTT
D: -; J: TRBJ2-3; size: few; V: TRBV5-1; CDR3: CASSLAGRTDTQYF; DNA: TGCGCCAGCAGCTTGGCGGGCCGCACAGATACGCAGTATTTT
D: TRBD2; J: TRBJ2-7; size: -; V: TRBV6-5; CDR3: CASSFSGSSSYEQYF; DNA: TGTGCCAGCAGCTTTAGCGGGAGCAGCTCCTACGAGCAGTACTTC
D: TRBD2; J: TRBJ2-3; size: few; V: TRBV7-9; CDR3: CASSWEGADTQYF; DNA: TGTGCCAGCAGCTGGGAGGGCGCAGATACGCAGTATTTT
D: -; J: TRBJ2-1; size: -; V: TRBV6-4; CDR3: CARPYNEQFF; DNA: TGTGCCAGACCCTACAATGAGCAGTTCTTC
D: -; J: TRBJ1-2; size: -; V: TRBV30; CDR3: CAWRHIVRANYGYTF; DNA: TGTGCCTGGAGGCACATCGTTAGGGCGAACTATGGCTACACCTTC
D: TRBD1; J: TRBJ1-5; size: -; V: TRBV30; CDR3: CAWSRDREQPQHF; DNA: TGTGCCTGGAGTAGGGACAGGGAGCAGCCCCAGCATTTT
D: -; J: TRBJ2-6; size: -; V: TRBV29-1; CDR3: CSEVDRANVLTF; DNA: TGCAGCGAGGTCGACAGGGCCAACGTCCTGACTTTC
D: -; J: TRBJ1-5; size: few; V: TRBV5-6; CDR3: CASSGGQSNQPQHF; DNA: TGTGCCAGCAGCGGCGGACAGAGCAATCAGCCCCAGCATTTT
D: -; J: TRBJ2-1; size: -; V: TRBV9; CDR3: CASSPPGRGSNNEQFF; DNA: TGTGCCAGCAGCCCCCCCGGGCGGGGTAGCAACAATGAGCAGTTCTTC
D: -; J: TRBJ2-3; size: -; V: TRBV4-3; CDR3: CASSQDTSSMEYF; DNA: TGCGCCAGCAGCCAAGATACTAGCTCTATGGAGTATTTT
D: -; J: TRBJ2-5; size: -; V: TRBV2; CDR3: CASSERGRSLLETQYF; DNA: TGTGCCAGCAGTGAGAGAGGACGGAGCCTTTTGGAGACCCAGTACTTC
D: -; J: TRBJ2-3; size: -; V: TRBV25-1; CDR3: CASSPGTSTLRTDTQYF; DNA: TGTGCCAGCAGTCCAGGGACTTCTACCCTTCGCACAGATACGCAGTATTTT
D: -; J: TRBJ1-2; size: -; V: TRBV2; CDR3: CASDRFANYGYTF; DNA: TGTGCCAGCGACCGGTTCGCTAACTATGGCTACACCTTC
D: TRBD2; J: TRBJ2-3; size: -; V: TRBV4-3; CDR3: CASSLAGASTDTQYF; DNA: TGCGCCAGCAGTCTAGCGGGGGCCTCCACAGATACGCAGTATTTT
D: -; J: TRBJ2-5; size: -; V: TRBV25-1; CDR3: CASRGSGEEETQYF; DNA: TGTGCCAGCAGGGGGTCGGGGGAGGAAGAGACCCAGTACTTC
D: TRBD2; J: TRBJ2-3; size: few; V: TRBV2; CDR3: CASSETSRSTDTQYF; DNA: TGTGCCAGCAGTGAGACTAGCCGTAGCACAGATACGCAGTATTTT
D: -; J: TRBJ1-2; size: -; V: TRBV4-1; CDR3: CASSQLQGDGYTF; DNA: TGCGCCAGCAGCCAACTACAGGGAGATGGCTACACCTTC
D: -; J: TRBJ1-1; size: -; V: TRBV10-3; CDR3: CAIRGGVVTEAFF; DNA: TGTGCCATCAGAGGGGGGGTGGTCACTGAAGCTTTCTTT
D: -; J: TRBJ1-1; size: once; V: TRBV7-9; CDR3: CVAGTEAFF; DNA: TGCGTGGCGGGGACTGAAGCTTTCTTT
D: TRBD1; J: TRBJ1-2; size: -; V: TRBV29-1; CDR3: CSVEPDRAGYGYTF; DNA: TGCAGCGTTGAGCCGGACAGGGCGGGCTATGGCTACACCTTC
D: -; J: TRBJ1-5; size: once; V: TRBV15; CDR3: CATSRERGFTVTPQHF; DNA: TGTGCCACCAGCAGAGAAAGGGGGTTTACTGTAACGCCCCAGCATTTT
D: -; J: TRBJ1-3; size: -; V: TRBV30; CDR3: CAWSGINRVGNTIYF; DNA: TGTGCCTGGAGCGGCATAAACAGGGTTGGAAACACCATATATTTT
D: TRBD1; J: TRBJ1-2; size: -; V: TRBV7-2; CDR3: CASSLGDRYGYTF; DNA: TGTGCCAGCAGCTTAGGGGACAGATATGGCTACACCTTC
D: -; J: TRBJ2-5; size: -; V: TRBV29-1; CDR3: CSVDVGGRQETQYF; DNA: TGCAGCGTTGACGTGGGGGGCCGCCAAGAGACCCAGTACTTC
D: TRBD1; J: TRBJ1-2; size: -; V: TRBV30; CDR3: CAWSRTGRGYTF; DNA: TGTGCCTGGTCCCGGACAGGGAGAGGCTACACCTTC
D: -; J: TRBJ1-2; size: -; V: TRBV7-2; CDR3: CASSPGGRSDYGYTF; DNA: TGTGCCAGCAGCCCAGGAGGGAGGTCTGACTATGGCTACACCTTC
D: TRBD1; J: TRBJ1-2; size: few; V: TRBV29-1; CDR3: CSVTGTVGGYTF; DNA: TGCAGCGTTACCGGGACAGTAGGAGGCTACACCTTC
D: -; J: TRBJ2-7; size: many; V: TRBV4-1; CDR3: CASSSPGGVYEQYF; DNA: TGCGCCAGCAGCTCTCCAGGGGGGGTCTACGAGCAGTACTTC
D: TRBD1; J: TRBJ1-5; size: few; V: TRBV10-3; CDR3: CAISEGDRNQPQHF; DNA: TGTGCCATCAGTGAGGGGGACAGAAATCAGCCCCAGCATTTT
D: TRBD2; J: TRBJ2-1; size: once; V: TRBV5-1; CDR3: CASSTGLAGGNEQFF; DNA: TGCGCCAGCAGCACGGGACTAGCGGGAGGTAATGAGCAGTTCTTC
D: -; J: TRBJ1-2; size: -; V: TRBV21-1; CDR3: CASSFRTGRGGYTF; DNA: TGTGCCAGCAGCTTTCGGACAGGGAGAGGGGGCTACACCTTC
D: TRBD1; J: TRBJ2-3; size: few; V: TRBV29-1; CDR3: CSVDRGLTDTQYF; DNA: TGCAGCGTTGACAGGGGGCTCACAGATACGCAGTATTTT
D: -; J: TRBJ2-3; size: few; V: TRBV28; CDR3: CASTKMGISDTQYF; DNA: TGTGCCAGCACCAAAATGGGGATTTCAGATACGCAGTATTTT
D: TRBD1; J: TRBJ2-5; size: -; V: TRBV29-1; CDR3: CSVAGTGSRPETQYF; DNA: TGCAGCGTGGCCGGGACAGGGTCCAGGCCGGAGACCCAGTACTTC
D: TRBD1; J: TRBJ1-1; size: -; V: TRBV29-1; CDR3: CSVRTGGDGEAFF; DNA: TGCAGCGTCCGGACAGGGGGCGATGGTGAAGCTTTCTTT
D: -; J: TRBJ1-1; size: -; V: TRBV5-1; CDR3: CASSLEFGRGYTEAFF; DNA: TGCGCCAGCAGCTTGGAGTTCGGCAGGGGATACACTGAAGCTTTCTTT
D: TRBD1; J: TRBJ1-2; size: -; V: TRBV5-1; CDR3: CASSLVGQGFGYTF; DNA: TGCGCCAGCAGCTTGGTGGGACAGGGGTTTGGCTACACCTTC
D: -; J: TRBJ2-5; size: -; V: TRBV4-2; CDR3: CASSQVSQGGETQYF; DNA: TGTGCCAGCAGCCAAGTTTCACAGGGTGGAGAGACCCAGTACTTC
D: TRBD2; J: TRBJ2-3; size: -; V: TRBV5-1; CDR3: CASSYSSGFTDTQYF; DNA: TGCGCCAGCAGCTATTCTAGCGGGTTCACAGATACGCAGTATTTT
D: -; J: TRBJ2-6; size: few; V: TRBV5-4; CDR3: CASSPKEGESAGANVLTF; DNA: TGTGCCAGCAGCCCTAAGGAAGGGGAGTCCGCCGGGGCCAACGTCCTGACTTTC
D: TRBD1; J: TRBJ1-5; size: -; V: TRBV5-6; CDR3: CASSERQGARNQPQHF; DNA: TGTGCCAGCAGCGAAAGACAGGGGGCAAGGAATCAGCCCCAGCATTTT
D: TRBD1; J: TRBJ1-3; size: -; V: TRBV7-9; CDR3: CASSTTTGSGNTIYF; DNA: TGTGCCAGCAGCACAACGACAGGGTCTGGAAACACCATATATTTT
D: TRBD1; J: TRBJ2-5; size: -; V: TRBV12-5; CDR3: CASGLGQGETQYF; DNA: TGTGCTAGTGGCCTGGGACAGGGCGAGACCCAGTACTTC
D: TRBD1; J: TRBJ2-5; size: -; V: TRBV9; CDR3: CASSVGQGGETQYF; DNA: TGTGCCAGCAGCGTCGGACAGGGCGGGGAGACCCAGTACTTC
D: TRBD1; J: TRBJ1-2; size: -; V: TRBV9; CDR3: CASSGQGHGYGYTF; DNA: TGCGCCAGCAGCGGACAGGGGCACGGGTATGGCTACACCTTC
D: -; J: TRBJ1-1; size: few; V: TRBV19; CDR3: CASSVQGDTEAFF; DNA: TGTGCCAGTAGTGTACAGGGAGACACTGAAGCTTTCTTT
D: TRBD2; J: TRBJ2-1; size: -; V: TRBV5-4; CDR3: CASSLGLAGDHNEQFF; DNA: TGTGCCAGCAGCTTGGGACTAGCGGGAGACCACAATGAGCAGTTCTTC
D: TRBD2; J: TRBJ2-5; size: -; V: TRBV5-4; CDR3: CASSPGLPRGETQYF; DNA: TGTGCCAGCAGCCCGGGACTACCAAGAGGAGAGACCCAGTACTTC
D: TRBD1; J: TRBJ1-4; size: -; V: TRBV7-6; CDR3: CASSQTGGGNEKLFF; DNA: TGTGCCAGCAGCCAAACAGGGGGCGGAAATGAAAAACTGTTTTTT
D: -; J: TRBJ2-1; size: -; V: TRBV18; CDR3: CASSPFSGEANEQFF; DNA: TGTGCCAGCTCACCATTTAGCGGAGAGGCGAATGAGCAGTTCTTC
D: -; J: TRBJ1-2; size: -; V: TRBV25-1; CDR3: CASSEYRDHGYTF; DNA: TGTGCCAGCAGTGAATACAGGGATCATGGCTACACCTTC
D: -; J: TRBJ1-1; size: few; V: TRBV2; CDR3: CASRQDTMVEAFF; DNA: TGTGCCAGCAGGCAGGACACGATGGTTGAAGCTTTCTTT
D: -; J: TRBJ2-1; size: -; V: TRBV6-6; CDR3: CASSYSPENEQFF; DNA: TGTGCCAGCAGTTACTCGCCCGAGAATGAGCAGTTCTTC
D: TRBD2; J: TRBJ2-1; size: few; V: TRBV7-8; CDR3: CASSFGGGASYNEQFF; DNA: TGTGCCAGCAGCTTTGGCGGGGGGGCATCCTACAATGAGCAGTTCTTC
D: -; J: TRBJ1-2; size: -; V: TRBV1; CDR3: CTSSQDRKDRKSPNYGYTF; DNA: TGCACCAGCAGCCAAGATCGGAAGGACCGAAAGTCCCCAAATTATGGCTACACCTTC